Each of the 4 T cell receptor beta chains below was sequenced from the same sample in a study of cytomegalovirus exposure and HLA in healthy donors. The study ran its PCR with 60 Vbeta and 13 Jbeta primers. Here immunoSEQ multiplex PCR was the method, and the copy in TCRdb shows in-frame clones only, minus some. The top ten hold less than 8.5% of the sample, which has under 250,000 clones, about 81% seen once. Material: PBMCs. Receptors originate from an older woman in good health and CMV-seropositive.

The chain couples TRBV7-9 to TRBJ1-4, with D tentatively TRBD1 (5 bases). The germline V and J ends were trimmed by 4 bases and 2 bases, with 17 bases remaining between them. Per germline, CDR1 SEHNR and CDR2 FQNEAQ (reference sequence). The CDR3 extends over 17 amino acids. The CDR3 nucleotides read TGTGCCAGCAGCTCCGGGGGGGTTCGGTACACTAATGAAAAACTGTTTTTT. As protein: CASSSGGVRYTNEKLFF.

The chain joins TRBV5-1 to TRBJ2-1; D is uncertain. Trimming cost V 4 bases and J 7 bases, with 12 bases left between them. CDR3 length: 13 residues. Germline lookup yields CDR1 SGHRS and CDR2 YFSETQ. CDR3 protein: CASSPTTWNEQFF. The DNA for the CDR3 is TGCGCCAGCAGCCCTACCACTTGGAATGAGCAGTTCTTC.

CDR3 coding DNA: TGTGCCAGCAGTTCAGTTGTACCCTACACTGAAGCTTTCTTT. Amino acid sequence: CASSSVVPYTEAFF. The J gene is TRBJ1-1, the V gene TRBV28, with no clear D. Per germline, CDR1 MDHEN and CDR2 SYDVKM. Deletions cut 4 bases from V and 3 bases from J, with 12 bases between. The CDR3 has 14 amino acids.

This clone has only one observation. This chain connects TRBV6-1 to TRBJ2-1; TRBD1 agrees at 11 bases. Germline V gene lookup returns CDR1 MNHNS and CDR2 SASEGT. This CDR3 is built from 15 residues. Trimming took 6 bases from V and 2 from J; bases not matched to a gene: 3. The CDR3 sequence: CASRVGQGAYNEQFF. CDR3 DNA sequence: TGTGCCAGCAGGGTGGGACAGGGGGCCTACAATGAGCAGTTCTTC.